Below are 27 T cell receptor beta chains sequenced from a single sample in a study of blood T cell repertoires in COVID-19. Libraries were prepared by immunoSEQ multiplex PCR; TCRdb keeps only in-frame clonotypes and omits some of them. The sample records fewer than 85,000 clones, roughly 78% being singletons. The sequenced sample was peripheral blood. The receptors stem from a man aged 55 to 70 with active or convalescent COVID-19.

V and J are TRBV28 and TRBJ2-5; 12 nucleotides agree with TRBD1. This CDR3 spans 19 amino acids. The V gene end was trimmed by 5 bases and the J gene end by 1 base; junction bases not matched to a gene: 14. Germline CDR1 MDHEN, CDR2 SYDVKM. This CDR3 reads CASSGPPGQGASRQETQYF. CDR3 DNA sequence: TGTGCCAGCAGTGGCCCACCGGGACAGGGGGCGAGTCGCCAAGAGACCCAGTACTTC.

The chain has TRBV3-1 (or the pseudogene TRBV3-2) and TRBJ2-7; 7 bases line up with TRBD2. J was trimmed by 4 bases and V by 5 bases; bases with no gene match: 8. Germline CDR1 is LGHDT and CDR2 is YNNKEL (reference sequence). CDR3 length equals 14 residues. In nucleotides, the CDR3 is TGTGCCAGCAGCAAGCGGGACCTAATGTACGAGCAGTACTTC. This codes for CASSKRDLMYEQYF.

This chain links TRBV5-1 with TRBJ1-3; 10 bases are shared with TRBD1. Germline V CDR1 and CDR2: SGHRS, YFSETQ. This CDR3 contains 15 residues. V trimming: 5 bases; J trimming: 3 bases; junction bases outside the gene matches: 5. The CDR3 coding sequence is TGCGCCAGCAGTCCGGGACAGGGGTTTGGAAACACCATATATTTT. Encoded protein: CASSPGQGFGNTIYF.

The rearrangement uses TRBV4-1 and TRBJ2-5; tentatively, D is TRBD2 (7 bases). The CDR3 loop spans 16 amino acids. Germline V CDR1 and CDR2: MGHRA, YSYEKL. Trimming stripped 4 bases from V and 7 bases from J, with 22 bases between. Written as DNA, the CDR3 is TGCGCCAGCAGCCCCCCCCTGGCGGGGGCCTTTGGGACCCAGTACTTC. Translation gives CASSPPLAGAFGTQYF.

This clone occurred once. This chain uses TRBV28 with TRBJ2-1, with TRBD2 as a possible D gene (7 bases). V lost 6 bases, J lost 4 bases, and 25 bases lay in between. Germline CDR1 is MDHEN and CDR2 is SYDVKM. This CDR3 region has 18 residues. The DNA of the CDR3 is TGTGCCAGCAGCTATGAAGGGGGGGCTCGATCCCTTTACAATGAGCAGTTCTTC. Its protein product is CASSYEGGARSLYNEQFF.

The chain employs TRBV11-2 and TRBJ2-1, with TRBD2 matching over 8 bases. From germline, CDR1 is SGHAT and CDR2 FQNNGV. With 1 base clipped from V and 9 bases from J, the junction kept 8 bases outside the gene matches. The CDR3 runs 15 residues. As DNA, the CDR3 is TGTGCCAGCAGCTTAGGCTCGGGGGGGCAGGGTGAGCAGTTCTTC. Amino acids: CASSLGSGGQGEQFF. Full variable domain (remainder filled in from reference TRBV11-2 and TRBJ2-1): EAGVAQSPRYKIIEKRQSVAFWCNPISGHATLYWYQQILGQGPKLLIQFQNNGVVDDSQLPKDRFSAERLKGVDSTLKIQPAKLEDSAVYLCASSLGSGGQGEQFFGPGTRLTVL.

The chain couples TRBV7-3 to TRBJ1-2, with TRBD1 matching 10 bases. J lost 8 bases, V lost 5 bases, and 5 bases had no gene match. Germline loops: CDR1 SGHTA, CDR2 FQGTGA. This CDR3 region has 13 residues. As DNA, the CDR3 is TGTGCCAGCAGCCCGGGACAGGGGAGGGGCTACACCTTC. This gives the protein CASSPGQGRGYTF. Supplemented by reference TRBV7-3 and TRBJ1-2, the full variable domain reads GAGVSQTPSNKVTEKGKYVELRCDPISGHTALYWYRQSLGQGPEFLIYFQGTGAADDSGLPNDRFFAVRPEGSVSTLKIQRTERGDSAVYLCASSPGQGRGYTFGSGTRLTVV.

Here the CDR3 reads CASSLLAGGETQYF. CDR3 coding DNA: TGCGCCAGCAGCTTACTAGCGGGGGGAGAGACCCAGTACTTC. The chain carries TRBV5-1 and TRBJ2-5; 12 bases are shared with TRBD2. The ends lost 2 bases at V and 4 bases at J; junction bases unmatched: 0. There are 14 residues in the CDR3. Germline V lookup: CDR1 SGHRS, CDR2 YFSETQ.

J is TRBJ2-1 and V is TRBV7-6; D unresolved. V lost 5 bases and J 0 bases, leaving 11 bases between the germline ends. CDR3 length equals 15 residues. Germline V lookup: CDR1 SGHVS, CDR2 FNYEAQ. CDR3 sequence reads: CASSLLPSSYNEQFF. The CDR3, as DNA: TGTGCCAGCAGCCTCCTTCCCAGCTCCTACAATGAGCAGTTCTTC.

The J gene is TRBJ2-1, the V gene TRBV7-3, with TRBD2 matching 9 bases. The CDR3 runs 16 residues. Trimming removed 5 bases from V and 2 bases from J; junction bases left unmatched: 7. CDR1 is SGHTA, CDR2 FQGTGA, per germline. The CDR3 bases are TGTGCCAGCAGCCAGGTAGCGGGGGTAACCTACAATGAGCAGTTCTTC. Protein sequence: CASSQVAGVTYNEQFF. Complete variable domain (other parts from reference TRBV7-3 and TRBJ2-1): GAGVSQTPSNKVTEKGKYVELRCDPISGHTALYWYRQSLGQGPEFLIYFQGTGAADDSGLPNDRFFAVRPEGSVSTLKIQRTERGDSAVYLCASSQVAGVTYNEQFFGPGTRLTVL.

CDR3: CASSENPGAGNTIYF. Here the CDR3 DNA reads TGTGCCAGCAGTGAAAATCCGGGGGCTGGAAACACCATATATTTT. The chain links TRBV2 to TRBJ1-3; maybe TRBD1 (5 bases). CDR3 length equals 15 residues. Deletions cut 2 bases from V and 2 bases from J, with 10 bases between. Germline CDR1 and CDR2: SNHLY and FYNNEI. The full variable domain, its missing parts supplied by reference TRBV2 and TRBJ1-3, is EPEVTQTPSHQVTQMGQEVILRCVPISNHLYFYWYRQILGQKVEFLVSFYNNEISEKSEIFDDQFSVERPDGSNFTLKIRSTKLEDSAMYFCASSENPGAGNTIYFGEGSWLTVV.

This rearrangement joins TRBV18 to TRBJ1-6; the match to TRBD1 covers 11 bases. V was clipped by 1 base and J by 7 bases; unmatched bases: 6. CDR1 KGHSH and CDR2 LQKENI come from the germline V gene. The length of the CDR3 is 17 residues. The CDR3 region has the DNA TGTGCCAGCTCACCACTTTTGCGGGACAGGGGGAATTCACCCCTCCACTTT. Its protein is CASSPLLRDRGNSPLHF.

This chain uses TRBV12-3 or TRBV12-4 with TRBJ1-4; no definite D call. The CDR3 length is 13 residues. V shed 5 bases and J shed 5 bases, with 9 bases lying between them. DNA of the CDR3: TGTGCCAGCAGTCCCTACGTGAATGAAAAACTGTTTTTT. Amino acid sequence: CASSPYVNEKLFF.

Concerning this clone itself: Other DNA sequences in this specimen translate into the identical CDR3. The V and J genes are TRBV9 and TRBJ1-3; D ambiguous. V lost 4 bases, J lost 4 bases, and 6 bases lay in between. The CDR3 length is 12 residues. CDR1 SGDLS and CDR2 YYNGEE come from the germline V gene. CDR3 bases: TGTGCCAGCAGCCCCCGGGGAAACACCATATATTTT. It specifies CASSPRGNTIYF.

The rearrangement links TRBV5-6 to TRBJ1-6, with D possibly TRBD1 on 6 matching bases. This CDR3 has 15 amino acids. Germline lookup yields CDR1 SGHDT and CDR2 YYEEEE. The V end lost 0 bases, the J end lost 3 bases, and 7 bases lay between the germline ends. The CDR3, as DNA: TGTGCCAGCAGCTTGGCGGGACACTATAATTCACCCCTCCACTTT. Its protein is CASSLAGHYNSPLHF.

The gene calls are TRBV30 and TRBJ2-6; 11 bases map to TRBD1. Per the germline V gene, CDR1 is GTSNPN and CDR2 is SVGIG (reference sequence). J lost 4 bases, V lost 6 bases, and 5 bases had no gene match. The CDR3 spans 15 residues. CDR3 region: CACGQGASGANVLTF. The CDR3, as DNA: TGTGCCTGTGGACAGGGGGCATCCGGGGCCAACGTCCTGACTTTC.

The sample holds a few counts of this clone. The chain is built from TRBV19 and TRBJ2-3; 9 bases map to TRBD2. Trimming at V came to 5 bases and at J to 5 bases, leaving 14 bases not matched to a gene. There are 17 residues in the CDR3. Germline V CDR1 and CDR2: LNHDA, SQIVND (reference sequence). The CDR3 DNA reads TGTGCCAGTAGTGGCCCGGCGCGGGGGGGCCAGGTAGATACGCAGTATTTT. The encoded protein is CASSGPARGGQVDTQYF.

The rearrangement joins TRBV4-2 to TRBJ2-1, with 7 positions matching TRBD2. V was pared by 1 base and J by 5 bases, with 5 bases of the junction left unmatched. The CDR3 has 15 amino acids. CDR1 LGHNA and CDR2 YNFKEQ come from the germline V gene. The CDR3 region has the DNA TGTGCCAGCAGCCAAGGTACCGGGAGGAACAATGAGCAGTTCTTC. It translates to CASSQGTGRNNEQFF.

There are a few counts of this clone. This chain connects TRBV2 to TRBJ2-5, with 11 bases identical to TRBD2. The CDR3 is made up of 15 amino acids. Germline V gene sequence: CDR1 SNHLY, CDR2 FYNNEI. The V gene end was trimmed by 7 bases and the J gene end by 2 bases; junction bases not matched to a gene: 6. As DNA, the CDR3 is TGTGCCAGCAACAGGGCTAGCGGGGGGCAAGAGACCCAGTACTTC. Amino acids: CASNRASGGQETQYF.

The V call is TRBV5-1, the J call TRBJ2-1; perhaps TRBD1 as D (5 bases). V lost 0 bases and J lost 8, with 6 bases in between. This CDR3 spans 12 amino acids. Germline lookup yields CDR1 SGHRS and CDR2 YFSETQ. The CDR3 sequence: CASSLAGYEQFF. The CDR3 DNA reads TGCGCCAGCAGCTTGGCAGGGTATGAGCAGTTCTTC. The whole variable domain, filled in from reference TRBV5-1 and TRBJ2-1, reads KAGVTQTPRYLIKTRGQQVTLSCSPISGHRSVSWYQQTPGQGLQFLFEYFSETQRNKGNFPGRFSGRQFSNSRSEMNVSTLELGDSALYLCASSLAGYEQFFGPGTRLTVL.

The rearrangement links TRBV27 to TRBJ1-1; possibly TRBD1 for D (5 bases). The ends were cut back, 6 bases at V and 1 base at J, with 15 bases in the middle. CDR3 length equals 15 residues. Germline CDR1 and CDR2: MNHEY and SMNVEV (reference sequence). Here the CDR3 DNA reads TGTGCCAGCAGCCCACGACAGTCGAGGAACACTGAAGCTTTCTTT. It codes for CASSPRQSRNTEAFF.

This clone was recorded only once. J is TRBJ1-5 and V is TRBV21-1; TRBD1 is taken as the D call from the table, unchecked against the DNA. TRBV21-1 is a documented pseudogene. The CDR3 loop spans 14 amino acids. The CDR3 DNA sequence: TGTGCCAGCAGCCCCGACACACGCAATCAGCCCCAGCATTTT. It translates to CASSPDTRNQPQHF.

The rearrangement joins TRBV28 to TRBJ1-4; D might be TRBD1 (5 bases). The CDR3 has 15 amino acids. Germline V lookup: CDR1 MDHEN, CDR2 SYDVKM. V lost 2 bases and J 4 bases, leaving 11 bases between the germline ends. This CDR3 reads CASSLQGIDNEKLFF. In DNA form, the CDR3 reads TGTGCCAGCAGTTTACAGGGTATCGATAATGAAAAACTGTTTTTT.

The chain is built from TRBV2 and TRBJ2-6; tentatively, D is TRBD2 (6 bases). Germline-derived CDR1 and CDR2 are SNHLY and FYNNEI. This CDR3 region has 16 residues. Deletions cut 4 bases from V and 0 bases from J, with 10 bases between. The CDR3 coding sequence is TGTGCCAGCAGTGGCGGGGTTTTCTCTGGGGCCAACGTCCTGACTTTC. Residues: CASSGGVFSGANVLTF.

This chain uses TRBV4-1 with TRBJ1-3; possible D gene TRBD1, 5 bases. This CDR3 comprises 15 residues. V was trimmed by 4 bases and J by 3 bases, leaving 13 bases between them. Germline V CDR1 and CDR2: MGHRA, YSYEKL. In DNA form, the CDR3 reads TGCGCCAGCAGCCCGACCGGGACTTATGGAAACACCATATATTTT. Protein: CASSPTGTYGNTIYF.

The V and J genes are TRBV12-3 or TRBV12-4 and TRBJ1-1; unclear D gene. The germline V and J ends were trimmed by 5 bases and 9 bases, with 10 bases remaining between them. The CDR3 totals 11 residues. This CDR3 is CASSLRAKAFF. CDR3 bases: TGTGCCAGCAGTCTGCGGGCGAAAGCTTTCTTT.

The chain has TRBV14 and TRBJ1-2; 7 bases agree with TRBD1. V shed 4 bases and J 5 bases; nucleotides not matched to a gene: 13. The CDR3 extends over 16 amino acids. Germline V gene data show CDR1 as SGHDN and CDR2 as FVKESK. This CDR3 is CASSPPGTAIDYGYTF. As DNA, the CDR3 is TGTGCCAGCAGCCCCCCCGGGACAGCCATAGATTATGGCTACACCTTC.